Shown below are 20 T cell receptor beta chains from a single sample sequenced in a study of cytomegalovirus exposure and HLA in healthy donors. Amplification used 60 Vbeta primers and 13 Jbeta primers. Clones were read by immunoSEQ multiplex PCR, and TCRdb kept only the in-frame ones, dropping some. The sample contains around 200,000 clones, 77% of which appear only once. Sequencing input: PBMCs. The receptor source for this set is a female donor in good health and CMV-seronegative.

The V and J genes are TRBV6-5 and TRBJ1-1, with D unresolved. The CDR3 extends over 12 amino acids. Germline values: CDR1 MNHEY, CDR2 SVGAGI. With 7 bases removed from V and 11 bases from J, the gap between germline ends came to 17 bases. The CDR3 loop reads CASTSDPGEAFF. In DNA form, the CDR3 reads TGTGCCAGCACCTCGGACCCCGGGGAGGCTTTCTTT.

This chain links TRBV2 with TRBJ2-3; 9 bases align to TRBD1. Trimming at V came to 8 bases and at J to 3 bases, leaving 9 bases not matched to a gene. The CDR3 has 15 amino acids. CDR1 is SNHLY, CDR2 FYNNEI, per germline. The CDR3 region has the DNA TGTGCCAGCCGCGTCGACAGGGGGGGGACAGATACGCAGTATTTT. Protein sequence: CASRVDRGGTDTQYF.

In DNA form, the CDR3 reads TGTGCCAGCAGCACGAGACAGGGTACAGGGACCCAGTACTTC. It codes for CASSTRQGTGTQYF. This chain joins TRBV7-6 and TRBJ2-5; 7 positions agree with TRBD1. The CDR3 length is 14 residues. Germline V lookup: CDR1 SGHVS, CDR2 FNYEAQ. J gave up 7 bases and V 5 bases, and 10 bases lay outside the gene matches.

The chain combines TRBV28 with TRBJ2-2; no clear D gene. Per germline, CDR1 MDHEN and CDR2 SYDVKM. Trimming took 6 bases from V and 7 from J, leaving 6 bases between them. This CDR3 comprises 11 residues. The CDR3 DNA follows: TGTGCCAGCAGATTCGGCGGGGAGCTGTTTTTT. This translates into CASRFGGELFF.

The chain carries TRBV28 and TRBJ2-1; 7 bases are a match to TRBD2. The germline CDR1 and CDR2 sequences are MDHEN and SYDVKM. The J segment lost 7 bases and the V segment lost 2 bases, leaving 11 bases of the junction unmatched. This CDR3 is built from 16 residues. CDR3 DNA: TGTGCCAGCAGTTTAGGGGCGGGAGTAGTATGGAATGAGCAGTTCTTC. Its translation: CASSLGAGVVWNEQFF. The entire variable domain, with the rest obtained from reference TRBV28 and TRBJ2-1, is as follows: DVKVTQSSRYLVKRTGEKVFLECVQDMDHENMFWYRQDPGLGLRLIYFSYDVKMKEKGDIPEGYSVSREKKERFSLILESASTNQTSMYLCASSLGAGVVWNEQFFGPGTRLTVL.

The chain employs TRBV30 and TRBJ2-3, with 9 nucleotides matching TRBD1. After removal of 1 base from V and 4 bases from J, the junction contained 3 bases not matched to a gene. CDR1 is GTSNPN and CDR2 is SVGIG in the germline V gene (reference sequence). CDR3 size: 14 residues. CDR3 loop: CAWSAGQGADTQYF. The DNA for the CDR3 is TGTGCCTGGAGTGCGGGACAGGGTGCAGATACGCAGTATTTT.

The rearrangement joins TRBV5-4 to TRBJ1-1; no reliable D call. Germline CDR1 is SGHNT and CDR2 is YYREEE (reference sequence). V lost 3 bases, J lost 4 bases, and 7 bases lay in between. The CDR3 has 12 amino acids. The CDR3: CASSSRRTEAFF. The CDR3, as DNA: TGTGCCAGCAGCTCGCGGCGCACTGAAGCTTTCTTT.

The rearrangement links TRBV9 to TRBJ2-7, with 9 nucleotides matching TRBD2. With V trimmed by 0 bases and J by 4 bases, 5 bases remained unmatched. The CDR3 covers 15 residues. Germline CDR1 reads SGDLS; CDR2 reads YYNGEE. This CDR3 reads CASSVGSSGGYEQYF. In DNA form, the CDR3 reads TGTGCCAGCAGCGTAGGAAGTAGCGGGGGTTACGAGCAGTACTTC.

A few counts support this clone. The chain recombines TRBV9 with TRBJ2-3; D may be TRBD1 (5 bases). The CDR3 consists of 13 residues. The germline V gene has CDR1 SGDLS and CDR2 YYNGEE. With 1 base removed from V and 3 bases from J, the gap between germline ends came to 6 bases. In nucleotides, the CDR3 is TGTGCCAGCAGCGTAAAGGGGACAGATACGCAGTATTTT. It yields the protein CASSVKGTDTQYF.

This clone was detected a few times. The V and J genes are TRBV27 and TRBJ2-5; perhaps TRBD1 as D (5 bases). Gene TRBJ2-7 matches the end of the DNA better, so the J call may be wrong. This CDR3 contains 14 residues. In germline, CDR1 is MNHEY, CDR2 SMNVEV (reference sequence). CDR3 region: CASRARQLVYEQYF. CDR3 DNA: TGTGCCAGCAGGGCTCGACAGTTGGTCTACGAGCAGTACTTC.

The chain uses TRBV9 and TRBJ1-1, with D hard to call. The V end lost 0 bases, the J end lost 2 bases, and 5 bases lay between the germline ends. This CDR3 has 13 amino acids. Germline-derived CDR1 and CDR2 are SGDLS and YYNGEE. The CDR3 DNA follows: TGTGCCAGCAGCGTAGTCCCTAACACTGAAGCTTTCTTT. It encodes CASSVVPNTEAFF.

This clone was recorded once. The CDR3 DNA is TGCGCCAGCAGCCTCACGATAGGACTAGCGGGAGCGGGAGAGCAGTACTTC. This translates into CASSLTIGLAGAGEQYF. The rearrangement joins TRBV4-1 to TRBJ2-7, with 13 bases fitting TRBD2. Trimming at V came to 4 bases and at J to 7 bases, leaving 13 bases not matched to a gene. Germline loops: CDR1 MGHRA, CDR2 YSYEKL. This CDR3 has 17 residues.

The genes are TRBV29-1 and TRBJ1-2; D might be TRBD1 (5 bases). The length of the CDR3 is 12 residues. CDR1 and CDR2 from the germline V gene are SQVTM and ANQGSEA. Trimming pared 8 bases from V and 2 bases from J, leaving 12 bases between. The CDR3 DNA reads as TGCAGCTATGGGAGGGACAACTATGGCTACACCTTC. It is translated as CSYGRDNYGYTF. Drawing the rest from reference TRBV29-1 and TRBJ1-2, the complete variable domain is SAVISQKPSRDICQRGTSLTIQCQVDSQVTMMFWYRQQPGQSLTLIATANQGSEATYESGFVIDKFPISRPNLTFSTLTVSNMSPEDSSIYLCSYGRDNYGYTFGSGTRLTVV.

The rearrangement links TRBV27 to TRBJ2-6, with 9 positions matching TRBD1. Trimming took 2 bases from V and 1 from J; bases not matched to a gene: 3. Germline V gene data show CDR1 as MNHEY and CDR2 as SMNVEV (reference sequence). There are 17 residues in the CDR3. In DNA form, the CDR3 reads TGTGCCAGCAGTTTAGGGACAGGGAGATCTGGGGCCAACGTCCTGACTTTC. As protein: CASSLGTGRSGANVLTF.

The chain carries TRBV7-9 and TRBJ2-7; TRBD1 matches at 8 bases. J gave up 4 bases and V 5 bases, and 10 bases lay outside the gene matches. CDR1 and CDR2 (germline): SEHNR, FQNEAQ (reference sequence). CDR3 length equals 15 residues. CDR3 residues: CASSQLRGPYYEQYF. The CDR3 DNA reads TGTGCCAGCAGCCAGCTCAGGGGGCCTTATTACGAGCAGTACTTC.

This clone was seen only once. CDR3 nucleotides: TGTGCCAGCAGTTTATTCGGACAGGGGTGGACTGAAGCTTTCTTT. This codes for CASSLFGQGWTEAFF. The chain recombines TRBV27 with TRBJ1-1; 9 nucleotides line up with TRBD1. Looked up from germline, CDR1 is MNHEY and CDR2 is SMNVEV (reference sequence). The V and J ends lost 1 base and 5 bases, in that order; junction bases with no gene match: 5. CDR3 length equals 15 residues.

J is TRBJ2-5 and V is TRBV4-1; D not resolved. Per the germline V gene, CDR1 is MGHRA and CDR2 is YSYEKL. The CDR3 spans 15 residues. Trimming removed 4 bases from V and 2 bases from J, with 14 bases in between. CDR3 protein: CASSPRFPYQETQYF. In nucleotides, the CDR3 is TGCGCCAGCAGCCCCCGTTTTCCCTATCAAGAGACCCAGTACTTC.

The chain is built from TRBV6-6 and TRBJ2-7; TRBD2 aligns across 7 bases. Trimming cost V 2 bases and J 0 bases; bases outside gene matches: 4. Germline lookup yields CDR1 MNHNY and CDR2 SVGAGI (reference sequence). The CDR3 is 15 residues long. CDR3 sequence (DNA): TGTGCCAGCAGTTACCAAGGGAGGGGCTCCTACGAGCAGTACTTC. It yields the protein CASSYQGRGSYEQYF.

The genes are TRBV30 and TRBJ1-3; D remains ambiguous. V gave up 2 bases and J gave up 0 bases, with 8 bases separating them. This CDR3 is built from 14 residues. Germline loops: CDR1 GTSNPN, CDR2 SVGIG (reference sequence). This CDR3 is CAWSTSFSGNTIYF. CDR3 DNA: TGTGCCTGGAGTACTTCTTTCTCTGGAAACACCATATATTTT.

The rearrangement uses TRBV5-4 and TRBJ2-1; 10 nucleotides line up with TRBD2. The trim removed 3 bases at V and 4 bases at J, leaving 7 bases unmatched. The CDR3 consists of 16 residues. Per germline, CDR1 SGHNT and CDR2 YYREEE (reference sequence). CDR3 in amino acids: CASSWPPSGGYNEQFF. DNA of the CDR3: TGTGCCAGCAGCTGGCCGCCTAGCGGGGGTTACAATGAGCAGTTCTTC.